These 18 T cell receptor beta chains were sequenced from one sample in a study of blood T cell repertoires in COVID-19. Only in-frame clones appear in the TCRdb table, and some are missing; sequencing was by immunoSEQ multiplex PCR. Here the sample spans 100,000 to 120,000 clones, 70% to 90% being singletons. Specimen: peripheral blood. The receptors stem from a man between 40 and 49 years old with acute or convalescent COVID-19.

By share of the sample, this clone is medium-sized. The sample contains more than one DNA sequence encoding this CDR3. The chain carries TRBV4-3 and TRBJ2-3; 8 nucleotides match TRBD2. J lost 1 base, V lost 0 bases, and 3 bases had no gene match. This CDR3 spans 16 amino acids. Germline CDR1 is LGHNA and CDR2 is YSLEER. The CDR3 DNA reads TGCGCCAGCAGCCAAGATCGTAGCGGGGGCACAGATACGCAGTATTTT. This sequence encodes CASSQDRSGGTDTQYF.

This chain links TRBV6-4 with TRBJ2-3, with D perhaps matching TRBD1 (5 bases). Trimming pared 0 bases from V and 4 bases from J, leaving 5 bases between. The germline V gene encodes CDR1 MRHNA and CDR2 SNTAGT. This CDR3 region has 13 residues. The CDR3 is CASSDSGADTQYF. In DNA form, the CDR3 reads TGTGCCAGCAGTGACTCAGGGGCAGATACGCAGTATTTT.

The V and J genes are TRBV4-2 and TRBJ2-1; D may be TRBD2 (7 bases). V lost 1 base to trimming and J lost 0 bases, with 13 bases between them. Germline V gene lookup returns CDR1 LGHNA and CDR2 YNFKEQ. The CDR3 is made up of 17 amino acids. The CDR3 reads CASSQVSGGPSYNEQFF. The CDR3 bases are TGTGCCAGCAGCCAAGTATCCGGGGGGCCCTCCTACAATGAGCAGTTCTTC.

V is TRBV11-2 and J is TRBJ1-2, with TRBD1 matching 9 bases. After removal of 1 base from V and 5 bases from J, the junction contained 5 bases not matched to a gene. From germline, CDR1 is SGHAT and CDR2 FQNNGV. This CDR3 comprises 15 residues. The CDR3 DNA is TGTGCCAGCAGCTTAGCACAGGGGGCTAGTTATGGCTACACCTTC. Protein sequence: CASSLAQGASYGYTF.

This chain connects TRBV27 to TRBJ2-2; D unclear. The CDR3 length is 16 residues. V lost 2 bases and J 1 base, leaving 11 bases between the germline ends. CDR1 and CDR2 (germline): MNHEY, SMNVEV (reference sequence). The CDR3 reads CASSLVGAMNTGELFF. DNA for the CDR3: TGTGCCAGCAGTTTAGTAGGAGCTATGAACACCGGGGAGCTGTTTTTT.

This clone was counted a few times. The genes are TRBV5-1 and TRBJ1-1; D remains ambiguous. Germline assignment: CDR1 SGHRS and CDR2 YFSETQ. Trimming removed 4 bases from V and 1 base from J, with 8 bases in between. CDR3 size: 13 residues. The DNA of the CDR3 is TGCGCCAGCAGCCAAAACACGAACACTGAAGCTTTCTTT. Protein: CASSQNTNTEAFF.

The V call is TRBV12-5, the J call TRBJ2-2; D gene uncertain. The germline V gene encodes CDR1 LGHNT and CDR2 FRNRAP. This CDR3 is 12 amino acids long. V was shortened by 2 bases and J by 5 bases, with 3 bases between the two germline ends. The CDR3 loop is CASGLITGELFF. In DNA, the CDR3 is TGTGCTAGTGGTTTGATAACCGGGGAGCTGTTTTTT.

The CDR3 here is CASSYSRTSGVYEQYF. The CDR3 DNA sequence: TGTGCCAGCAGTTACTCACGGACTAGCGGGGTCTACGAGCAGTACTTC. J is TRBJ2-7 and V is TRBV6-2 or TRBV6-3; 12 nucleotides line up with TRBD2. The V gene's germline CDR1 is MNHEY and CDR2 SVGEGT. The CDR3 has 16 amino acids. V trimming: 0 bases; J trimming: 3 bases; junction bases outside the gene matches: 3.

Written as DNA, the CDR3 is TGCGCCAGCAGCCCGACAGGGGGGTACACTGAAGCTTTCTTT. Protein product: CASSPTGGYTEAFF. V usage is TRBV4-3 and J usage is TRBJ1-1; 9 bases are shared with TRBD1. The junction had 3 bases not matched to a gene; V was cut back by 4 bases and J by 3 bases. CDR1 is LGHNA and CDR2 is YSLEER in the germline V gene. This CDR3 region has 14 residues.

This chain connects TRBV29-1 to TRBJ2-5; TRBD1 matches 8 bases. J lost 5 bases, V lost 3 bases, and 8 bases had no gene match. Germline V gene data show CDR1 as SQVTM and CDR2 as ANQGSEA. The CDR3 is made up of 14 amino acids. CDR3 amino acids: CSVDLAGGMETQYF. As DNA, the CDR3 is TGCAGCGTTGACTTGGCAGGGGGCATGGAGACCCAGTACTTC.

The rearrangement uses TRBV4-1 and TRBJ1-5; 9 bases are shared with TRBD1. Germline-derived CDR1 and CDR2 are MGHRA and YSYEKL. With 1 base clipped from V and 11 bases from J, the junction kept 6 bases outside the gene matches. The CDR3 consists of 14 residues. The CDR3 DNA sequence: TGCGCCAGCAGCCAAGTGGGGACAGGGAAGACCCAGCATTTT. Its protein is CASSQVGTGKTQHF.

The chain uses TRBV19 and TRBJ2-2, with 10 bases fitting TRBD1. The CDR3 runs 17 residues. V was clipped by 1 base and J by 3 bases; unmatched bases: 5. CDR1 is LNHDA, CDR2 SQIVND, per germline (reference sequence). The CDR3 region is CASSIGQGATYTGELFF. The CDR3 DNA sequence: TGTGCCAGTAGTATAGGACAGGGGGCCACCTACACCGGGGAGCTGTTTTTT.

The V call is TRBV19, the J call TRBJ2-3, with D possibly being TRBD1 (5 bases). The germline CDR1 and CDR2 sequences are LNHDA and SQIVND (reference sequence). The germline V and J ends were trimmed by 5 bases and 4 bases, with 13 bases remaining between them. The CDR3 is 14 residues long. CDR3 sequence reads: CASSWQGEADTQYF. CDR3 nucleotides: TGTGCCAGTAGTTGGCAGGGCGAAGCAGATACGCAGTATTTT.

The chain carries TRBV5-5 and TRBJ2-2; D is possibly TRBD1 (6 bases). This CDR3 contains 17 residues. V was cut by 1 base and J by 3 bases, with 16 bases left in between. Germline CDR1 reads SGHKS; CDR2 reads YYEKEE (reference sequence). Here the CDR3 reads CASSLTPQGPDTGELFF. The CDR3 bases are TGTGCCAGCAGCTTGACCCCACAGGGTCCGGACACCGGGGAGCTGTTTTTT.

V gene TRBV5-6 combines with J gene TRBJ2-1; D is unclear. The CDR3 extends over 13 amino acids. V lost 0 bases and J 1 base, leaving 2 bases between the germline ends. CDR1 SGHDT and CDR2 YYEEEE come from the germline V gene. The CDR3 reads CASSLVSYNEQFF. CDR3 coding DNA: TGTGCCAGCAGCTTGGTATCCTACAATGAGCAGTTCTTC.

The chain uses TRBV5-1 and TRBJ2-1; TRBD1 matches 7 bases. This CDR3 has 15 amino acids. The germline V gene encodes CDR1 SGHRS and CDR2 YFSETQ. Trimming at V came to 0 bases and at J to 2 bases, leaving 2 bases not matched to a gene. The CDR3 DNA is TGCGCCAGCAGCTTGGTACAGGGGCCCTACAATGAGCAGTTCTTC. This encodes CASSLVQGPYNEQFF.

The chain employs TRBV3-1 (or the pseudogene TRBV3-2) and TRBJ2-7, with 7 bases fitting TRBD1. Per the germline V gene, CDR1 is LGHDT and CDR2 is YNNKEL (reference sequence). There are 14 residues in the CDR3. Germline trimming cut 5 bases from V and 3 bases from J; bases unmatched to any gene: 7. The CDR3 nucleotides read TGTGCCAGCAGCGGTACGACAGGGAGCTACGAGCAGTACTTC. It is translated as CASSGTTGSYEQYF.

The chain links TRBV29-1 to TRBJ1-1, with 8 bases aligning to TRBD1. This CDR3 comprises 13 residues. Germline CDR1 reads SQVTM; CDR2 reads ANQGSEA. For the CDR3, the DNA is TGCAGTACCAAGGACAGGGAAGACACTGAAGCTTTCTTT. It is translated as CSTKDREDTEAFF.